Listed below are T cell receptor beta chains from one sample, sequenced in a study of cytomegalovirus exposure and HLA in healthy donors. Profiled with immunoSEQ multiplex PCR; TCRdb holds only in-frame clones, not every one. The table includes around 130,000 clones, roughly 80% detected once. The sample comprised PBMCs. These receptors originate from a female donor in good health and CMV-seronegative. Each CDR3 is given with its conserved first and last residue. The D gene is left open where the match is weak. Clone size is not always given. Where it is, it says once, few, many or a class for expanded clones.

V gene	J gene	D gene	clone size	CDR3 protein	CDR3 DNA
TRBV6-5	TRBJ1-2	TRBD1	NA	CASSYSTGGGYTF	TGTGCCAGCAGTTACTCGACAGGGGGTGGCTACACCTTC
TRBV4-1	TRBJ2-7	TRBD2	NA	CASSQEVSPAGLASEQYF	TGCGCCAGCAGCCAAGAGGTGTCACCAGCGGGATTGGCGAGCGAGCAGTACTTC
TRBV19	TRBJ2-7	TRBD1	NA	CASSAYRDRHEQYF	TGTGCCAGTAGTGCCTACCGGGACAGGCACGAGCAGTACTTC
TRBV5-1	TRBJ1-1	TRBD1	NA	CASSLVKGQDRTGNTEAFF	TGCGCCAGCAGCTTGGTCAAGGGACAGGATCGCACCGGGAACACTGAAGCTTTCTTT
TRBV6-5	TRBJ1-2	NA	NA	CASRTPNYGYTF	TGTGCCAGCCGGACACCTAACTATGGCTACACCTTC
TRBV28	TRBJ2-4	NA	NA	CASSIAGDAKNIQYF	TGTGCCAGCAGTATCGCAGGGGATGCCAAAAACATTCAGTACTTC
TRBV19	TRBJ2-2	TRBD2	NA	CASSKLAANTGELFF	TGTGCCAGTAGTAAACTAGCGGCCAACACCGGGGAGCTGTTTTTT
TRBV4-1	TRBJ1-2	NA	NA	CASSQDLRRGYTF	TGCGCCAGCAGCCAAGATTTGCGGCGTGGCTACACCTTC
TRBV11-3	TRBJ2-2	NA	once	CASSPHGTGELFF	TGTGCCAGCAGCCCCCACGGCACCGGGGAGCTGTTTTTT
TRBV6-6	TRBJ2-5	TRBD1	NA	CASSYRTGGETQYF	TGTGCCAGCAGTTATCGGACAGGGGGAGAGACCCAGTACTTC
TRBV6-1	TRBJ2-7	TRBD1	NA	CASSEGAGGFPLYEQYF	TGTGCCAGCAGTGAAGGCGCAGGGGGATTCCCACTCTACGAGCAGTACTTC
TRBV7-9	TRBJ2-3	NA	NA	CASSLGTVRDTQYF	TGTGCCAGCAGCTTAGGCACGGTCCGGGATACGCAGTATTTT
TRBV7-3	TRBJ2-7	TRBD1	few	CASSLDRGYEQYF	TGTGCCAGCAGCTTAGACAGGGGTTACGAGCAGTACTTC
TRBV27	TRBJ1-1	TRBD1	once	CASKRTGRYDTEAFF	TGTGCCAGCAAAAGGACAGGGAGATACGACACTGAAGCTTTCTTT
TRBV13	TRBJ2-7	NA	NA	CASSLGRGAGEQYF	TGTGCCAGCAGCTTAGGCCGGGGGGCGGGGGAGCAGTACTTC
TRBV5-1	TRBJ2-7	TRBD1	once	CASSLPGRGLNEQYF	TGCGCCAGCAGCTTACCCGGCAGGGGGCTAAACGAGCAGTACTTC
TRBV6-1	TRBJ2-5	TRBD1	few	CASSGTGPQETQYF	TGTGCCAGCAGTGGGACAGGGCCCCAAGAGACCCAGTACTTC